This T cell receptor beta chain was identified in a study of tumor T cells in aggressive B-cell lymphoma. V lost 5 bases, J lost 4 bases, and 12 bases stayed unmatched. The CDR3 is made up of 16 amino acids. The germline CDR1 and CDR2 sequences are LNHDA and SQIVND (reference sequence). The repertoire was sequenced with immunoSEQ multiplex PCR; TCRdb's copy has only in-frame clones and lacks some. The repertoire holds about 3,200 clones, with roughly nine tenths as singletons. The TCR comes from an adult with diffuse large B cell lymphoma. The chain carries TRBV19 and TRBJ2-3, with 7 bases that match TRBD2. Sequencing was done on a sample of tumor tissue. This CDR3 is CASSAGRRRGADTQYF. CDR3 coding DNA: TGTGCCAGTAGTGCCGGGAGGAGGAGGGGTGCAGATACGCAGTATTTT.